These T cell receptor beta chains were read from a single sample in a study of T cells in Graves' hyperthyroidism and ophthalmopathy. A single record per CDR3 protein comes from TCRdb applying MiXCR to the multiplex PCR reads. The sample yields 140,000 or so distinct CDR3 sequences, approximately 20% seen once. Specimen: blood. The source of these receptors is a woman in her fifties or sixties with Graves' hyperthyroidism that later progressed to Graves' ophthalmopathy. Each CDR3 is given with its conserved first and last residue. A D gene is named only where the DNA matches it firmly. The size field is filled for only some rows; it gives once, few, many or a size class.

clone_size	j_call	d_call	v_call	cdr3_nt	cdr3_aa
many	TRBJ1-1	TRBD1	TRBV12-3/TRBV12-4	TGTGCCTCAGAGGACAGGATGAACACTGAAGCTTTCTTT	CASEDRMNTEAFF
many	TRBJ2-5	-	TRBV29-1	TGCAGCGTTGAAGTCGTTGGAGGGGATCAAGAGACCCAGTACTTC	CSVEVVGGDQETQYF
many	TRBJ1-3	-	TRBV12-3/TRBV12-4	TGTGCCAGCAGTAAAGGACAGACTGGAAACACCATATATTTT	CASSKGQTGNTIYF
many	TRBJ2-2	TRBD1	TRBV3-1	TGTGCCAGCAGCCACCGACAGGGTCGTGGCACCGGGGAGCTGTTTTTT	CASSHRQGRGTGELFF
many	TRBJ1-5	TRBD1	TRBV6-1	TGTGCCAGCAGTGCCGGGACAGGGGGTCAGCCCCAGCATTTT	CASSAGTGGQPQHF
-	TRBJ1-2	-	TRBV2	TGTGCCAGCAGTGACGGCAGAAGATATGGCTACACCTTC	CASSDGRRYGYTF
many	TRBJ2-7	TRBD2	TRBV5-1	TGCGCCAGCAGCTTGCGAGAAGCGGGACGAATTCTCTCCGAGCAGTACTTC	CASSLREAGRILSEQYF
many	TRBJ2-5	-	TRBV28	TGTGCCAGCAGGGGAGGGGGCTCACAAGAGACCCAGTACTTC	CASRGGGSQETQYF
-	TRBJ1-1	TRBD1	TRBV11-2	TGTGCCAGCAGCCTCTGGACAGGGGGGAACACTGAAGCTTTCTTT	CASSLWTGGNTEAFF
-	TRBJ2-5	-	TRBV6-1	TGTGCCATCAGTGAACACAGGTTGGAGACCCAGTACTTC	CAISEHRLETQYF
many	TRBJ2-7	-	TRBV5-1	TGCGCCAGCAGCCTATCGGGACTGCCCTCCTACGAGCAGTACTTC	CASSLSGLPSYEQYF
few	TRBJ2-5	TRBD2	TRBV5-8	TGTGCCAGCAGCTCGTCCGGCGGGAGGGGAGTGGAGACCCAGTACTTC	CASSSSGGRGVETQYF
many	TRBJ1-2	-	TRBV5-1	TGCGCCAGCAGCTTGGTGGGACACAAGAGGGATGGCTACACCTTC	CASSLVGHKRDGYTF
-	TRBJ2-3	TRBD2	TRBV27	TGTGCCAGCAGTTTACCGGGACTAGCGGGAGATACGCAGTATTTT	CASSLPGLAGDTQYF
few	TRBJ2-5	TRBD1	TRBV18	TGTGCCAGCACGGGACAGGCACAAGAGACCCAGTACTTC	CASTGQAQETQYF
many	TRBJ2-3	-	TRBV2	TGTGCCAGCAGTGAAGCGCTGAAGGCAGATACGCAGTATTTT	CASSEALKADTQYF
few	TRBJ2-4	TRBD1	TRBV5-5	TGTGCCAGCAGTTGGCAGGGGGACATTCAGTACTTC	CASSWQGDIQYF
-	TRBJ2-5	-	TRBV3-1	TGTGCCAGCAGCCCCCTACGTGGACCTCAAGAGACCCAGTACTTC	CASSPLRGPQETQYF
-	TRBJ2-1	TRBD2	TRBV4-1	TGCGCCAGCAGCCATCCCCCTTTGTCGACACGACTAGCGGGAAGTCGCTCCTACAATGAGCAGTTCTTC	CASSHPPLSTRLAGSRSYNEQFF
many	TRBJ2-1	TRBD2	TRBV11-2	TGTGCCAGCAGCACCTACCACGCTAGCGGGAGGTCTTATGAGCAGTTCTTC	CASSTYHASGRSYEQFF
-	TRBJ2-1	TRBD1	TRBV6-1	TGTGCCAGCAGTCGAGGGACAGGGAGCTCCTACAATGAGCAGTTCTTC	CASSRGTGSSYNEQFF
many	TRBJ2-2	-	TRBV12-3/TRBV12-4	TGTGCCAGCAGTCGAAACGCGAACACCGGGGAGCTGTTTTTT	CASSRNANTGELFF
many	TRBJ1-4	-	TRBV7-8	TGTGCCAGCAGTTCTTACCCGGAGACAACTAATGAAAAACTGTTTTTT	CASSSYPETTNEKLFF
-	TRBJ2-1	-	TRBV20-1	TGCAGTGCTAGGGCTAGGTCCTACAATGAGCAGTTCTTC	CSARARSYNEQFF
many	TRBJ2-5	-	TRBV10-3	TGTGCCATCAGTGAAGAGGTTTCCCAAGAGACCCAGTACTTC	CAISEEVSQETQYF
-	TRBJ2-7	TRBD2	TRBV28	TGTGCCAGCAGATCAATTCCCGGGACTAGCGGTCTCGAGCAGTACTTC	CASRSIPGTSGLEQYF
few	TRBJ2-2	TRBD1	TRBV29-1	TGCAGCGTTAGGACAGGACGCACCGGGGAGCTGTTTTTT	CSVRTGRTGELFF
few	TRBJ2-2	-	TRBV6-1	TGTGCCAGCAGCGGGTTAATGGACACCGGGGAGCTGTTTTTT	CASSGLMDTGELFF
-	TRBJ1-5	-	TRBV6-1	TGTGCCAGCAGGCCCCGGACAGGCAATCAGCCCCAGCATTTT	CASRPRTGNQPQHF